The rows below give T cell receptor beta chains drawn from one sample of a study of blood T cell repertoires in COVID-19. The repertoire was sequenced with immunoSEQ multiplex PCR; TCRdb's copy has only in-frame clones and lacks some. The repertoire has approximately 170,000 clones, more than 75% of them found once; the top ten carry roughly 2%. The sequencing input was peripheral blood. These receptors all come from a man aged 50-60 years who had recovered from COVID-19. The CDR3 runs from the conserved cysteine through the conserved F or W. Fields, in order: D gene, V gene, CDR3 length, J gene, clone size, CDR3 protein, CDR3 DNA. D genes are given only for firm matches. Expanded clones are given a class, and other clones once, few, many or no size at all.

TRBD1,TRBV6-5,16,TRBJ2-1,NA,CASSYKVGQGVNEQFF,TGTGCCAGCAGTTACAAAGTCGGACAGGGGGTCAATGAGCAGTTCTTC
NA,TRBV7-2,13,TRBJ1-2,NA,CASSRGKAHGYTF,TGTGCCAGCAGCCGAGGAAAAGCGCATGGCTACACCTTC
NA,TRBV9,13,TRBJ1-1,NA,CASSVGTDTEAFF,TGTGCCAGCAGCGTCGGCACAGACACTGAAGCTTTCTTT
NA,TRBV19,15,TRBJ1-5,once,CASRTQGNSNQPQHF,TGTGCCAGTAGGACCCAGGGGAATAGCAATCAGCCCCAGCATTTT
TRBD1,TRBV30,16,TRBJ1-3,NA,CAWRHRGRSSGNTIYF,TGTGCCTGGCGTCACAGGGGCAGGAGCTCTGGAAACACCATATATTTT
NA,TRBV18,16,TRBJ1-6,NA,CASSPTTGPYNSPLHF,TGTGCCAGCTCACCAACTACAGGCCCGTATAATTCACCCCTCCACTTT
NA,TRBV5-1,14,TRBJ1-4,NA,CASSLGRNQEKLFF,TGCGCCAGCAGCTTGGGGCGGAACCAAGAAAAACTGTTTTTT
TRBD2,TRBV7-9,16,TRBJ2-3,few,CASSPVGLAIGDTQYF,TGTGCCAGCAGCCCCGTGGGACTAGCGATCGGAGATACGCAGTATTTT
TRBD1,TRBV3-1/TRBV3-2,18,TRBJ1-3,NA,CASSQVPPGTASGNTIYF,TGTGCCAGCAGCCAAGTACCTCCCGGGACAGCCTCTGGAAACACCATATATTTT
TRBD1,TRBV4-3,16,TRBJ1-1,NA,CASSQDLGQGNTEAFF,TGCGCCAGCAGCCAAGATTTAGGACAGGGGAACACTGAAGCTTTCTTT
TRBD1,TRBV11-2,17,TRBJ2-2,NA,CASSPIIGQGNPGELFF,TGTGCCAGCAGCCCAATAATCGGACAGGGGAACCCCGGGGAGCTGTTTTTT
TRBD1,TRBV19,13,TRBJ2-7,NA,CASSPRDRSEQYF,TGTGCCAGTAGTCCCCGGGACAGGTCGGAGCAGTACTTC
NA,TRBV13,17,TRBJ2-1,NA,CASSQNLRDEGRNEQFF,TGTGCCAGCAGCCAGAACCTGCGGGACGAAGGGAGGAATGAGCAGTTCTTC
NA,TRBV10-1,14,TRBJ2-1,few,CASSIFQGKSEQFF,TGCGCCAGCAGTATATTCCAGGGGAAAAGTGAGCAGTTCTTC
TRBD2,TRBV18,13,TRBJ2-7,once,CASSPGSGYEQYF,TGTGCCAGCTCACCAGGTAGCGGGTACGAGCAGTACTTC
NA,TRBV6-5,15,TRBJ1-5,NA,CASSRKQGVRQPQHF,TGTGCCAGCAGTCGTAAACAGGGTGTACGGCAGCCCCAGCATTTT
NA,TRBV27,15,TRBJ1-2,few,CASSFTGTTNYGYTF,TGTGCCAGCAGTTTTACCGGGACAACTAACTATGGCTACACCTTC
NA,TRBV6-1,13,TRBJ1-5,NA,CASSEGSGQPQHF,TGTGCCAGCAGTGAGGGTTCCGGGCAGCCCCAGCATTTT
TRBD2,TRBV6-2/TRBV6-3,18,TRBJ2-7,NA,CASSYPTYSGRGAYEQYF,TGTGCCAGCAGTTACCCCACGTATAGCGGGAGGGGCGCCTACGAGCAGTACTTC
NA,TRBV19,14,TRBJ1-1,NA,CASSVGQMNTEAFF,TGTGCCAGTAGTGTGGGACAAATGAACACTGAAGCTTTCTTT
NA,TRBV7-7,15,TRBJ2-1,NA,CASSWGNSGGNEQFF,TGTGCCAGCAGCTGGGGCAACAGCGGAGGGAATGAGCAGTTCTTC
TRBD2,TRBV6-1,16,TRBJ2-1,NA,CASSEDGTSGSREQFF,TGTGCCAGCAGTGAGGACGGGACTAGCGGGAGCAGAGAGCAGTTCTTC
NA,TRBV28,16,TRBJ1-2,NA,CASSQTGGFRLDGYTF,TGTGCCAGCAGCCAGACGGGGGGGTTCCGCCTAGATGGCTACACCTTC
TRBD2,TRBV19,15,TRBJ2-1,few,CASSKLAGVNNEQFF,TGTGCCAGTAGTAAACTAGCGGGAGTAAACAATGAGCAGTTCTTC
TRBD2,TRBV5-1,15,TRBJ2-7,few,CASSVGTSDNYEQYF,TGCGCCAGCAGCGTCGGAACTAGCGATAACTACGAGCAGTACTTC
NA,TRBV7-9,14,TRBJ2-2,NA,CASSLDGYTGELFF,TGTGCCAGCAGCTTAGACGGGTACACCGGGGAGCTGTTTTTT
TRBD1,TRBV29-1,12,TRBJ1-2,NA,CSVRTGDYGYTF,TGCAGCGTTCGGACAGGGGACTATGGCTACACCTTC
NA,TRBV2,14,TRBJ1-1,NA,CASSVIGQEAEAFF,TGTGCCAGCAGTGTTATCGGACAAGAGGCTGAAGCTTTCTTT
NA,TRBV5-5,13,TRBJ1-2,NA,CASTRREAGGYTF,TGTGCCAGCACCCGGAGAGAGGCGGGCGGCTACACCTTC
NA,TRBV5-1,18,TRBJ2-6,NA,CASSLAGTRTSGANVLTF,TGCGCCAGCAGCTTAGCCGGGACTCGAACCTCTGGGGCCAACGTCCTGACTTTC
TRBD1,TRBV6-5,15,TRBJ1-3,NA,CASSRGQGPGNTIYF,TGTGCCAGCAGCAGGGGACAGGGGCCTGGAAACACCATATATTTT
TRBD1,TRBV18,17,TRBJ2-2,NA,CASSPGTGGVDTGELFF,TGTGCCAGCTCACCAGGGACAGGGGGCGTCGACACCGGGGAGCTGTTTTTT
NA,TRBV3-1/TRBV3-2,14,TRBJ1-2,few,CASSPLDRNYGYTF,TGTGCCAGCAGCCCGCTGGACAGAAACTATGGCTACACCTTC
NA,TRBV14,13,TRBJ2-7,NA,CASSRLTSSEQYF,TGTGCCAGCAGCCGACTGACTAGTTCCGAGCAGTACTTC
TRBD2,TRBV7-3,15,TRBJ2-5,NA,CASSSGGTSVQTQYF,TGTGCCAGCAGCTCCGGCGGAACTAGCGTGCAGACCCAGTACTTC
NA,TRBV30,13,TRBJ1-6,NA,CAWSVEGDSPLHF,TGTGCCTGGAGTGTTGAGGGGGATTCACCCCTCCACTTT
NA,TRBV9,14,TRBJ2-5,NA,CASSANTGGETQYF,TGTGCCAGCAGCGCGAACACCGGAGGGGAGACCCAGTACTTC
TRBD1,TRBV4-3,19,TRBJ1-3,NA,CASSQDGFKGAYSGNTIYF,TGCGCCAGCAGCCAAGATGGATTTAAGGGGGCCTACTCTGGAAACACCATATATTTT
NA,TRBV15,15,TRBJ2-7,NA,CATSRESGTTYEQYF,TGTGCCACCAGCAGAGAGTCGGGTACTACCTACGAGCAGTACTTC
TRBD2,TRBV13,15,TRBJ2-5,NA,CASSSSGLAWKTQYF,TGTGCCAGCAGCTCCTCGGGACTAGCTTGGAAGACCCAGTACTTC
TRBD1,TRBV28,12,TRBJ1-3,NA,CASRETGGRVYF,TGTGCCAGCAGAGAGACAGGGGGGCGGGTATATTTT